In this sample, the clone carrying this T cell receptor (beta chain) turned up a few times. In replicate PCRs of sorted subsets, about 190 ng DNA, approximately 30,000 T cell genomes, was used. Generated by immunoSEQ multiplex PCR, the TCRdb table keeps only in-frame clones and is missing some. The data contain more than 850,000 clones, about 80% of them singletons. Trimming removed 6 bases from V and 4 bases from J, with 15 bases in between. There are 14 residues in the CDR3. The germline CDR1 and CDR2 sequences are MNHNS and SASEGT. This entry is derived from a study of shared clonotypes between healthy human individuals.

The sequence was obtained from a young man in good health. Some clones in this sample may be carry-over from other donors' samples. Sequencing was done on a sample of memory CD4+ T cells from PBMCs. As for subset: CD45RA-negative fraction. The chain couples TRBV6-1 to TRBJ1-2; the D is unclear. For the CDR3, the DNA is TGTGCCAGCAGACCAGGACGGTGGGGCTATGGCTACACCTTC. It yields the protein CASRPGRWGYGYTF.